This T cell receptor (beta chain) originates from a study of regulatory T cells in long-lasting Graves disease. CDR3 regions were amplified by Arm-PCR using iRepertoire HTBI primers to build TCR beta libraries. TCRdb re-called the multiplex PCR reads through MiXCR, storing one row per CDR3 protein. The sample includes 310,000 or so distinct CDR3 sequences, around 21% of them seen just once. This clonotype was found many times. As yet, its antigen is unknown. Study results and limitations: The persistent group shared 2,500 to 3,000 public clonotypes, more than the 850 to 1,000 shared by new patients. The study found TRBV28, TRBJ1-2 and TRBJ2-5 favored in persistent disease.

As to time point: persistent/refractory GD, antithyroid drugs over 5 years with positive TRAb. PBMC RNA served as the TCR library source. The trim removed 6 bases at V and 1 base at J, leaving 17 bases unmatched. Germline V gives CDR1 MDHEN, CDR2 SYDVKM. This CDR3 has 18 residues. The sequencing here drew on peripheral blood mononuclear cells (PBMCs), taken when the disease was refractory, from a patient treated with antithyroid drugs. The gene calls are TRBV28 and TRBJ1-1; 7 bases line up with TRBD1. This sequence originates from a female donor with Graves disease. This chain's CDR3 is CASSLTLTGQRPNTEAFF. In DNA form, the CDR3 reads TGTGCCAGCAGCCTTACTTTGACAGGGCAGCGACCGAACACTGAAGCTTTCTTT. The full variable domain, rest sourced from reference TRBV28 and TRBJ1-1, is DVKVTQSSRYLVKRTGEKVFLECVQDMDHENMFWYRQDPGLGLRLIYFSYDVKMKEKGDIPEGYSVSREKKERFSLILESASTNQTSMYLCASSLTLTGQRPNTEAFFGQGTRLTVV.